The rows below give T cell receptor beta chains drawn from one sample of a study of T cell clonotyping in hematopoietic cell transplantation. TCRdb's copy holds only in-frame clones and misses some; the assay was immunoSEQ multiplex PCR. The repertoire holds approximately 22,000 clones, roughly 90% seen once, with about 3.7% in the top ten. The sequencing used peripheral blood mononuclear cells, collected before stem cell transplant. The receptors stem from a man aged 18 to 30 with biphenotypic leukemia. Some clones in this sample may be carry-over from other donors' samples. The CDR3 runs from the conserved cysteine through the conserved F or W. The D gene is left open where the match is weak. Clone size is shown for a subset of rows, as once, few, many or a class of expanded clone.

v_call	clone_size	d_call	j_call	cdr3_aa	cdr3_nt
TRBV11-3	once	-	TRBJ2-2	CASSRRLVGLNTGELFF	TGTGCCAGCAGCAGGAGACTAGTGGGCCTGAACACCGGGGAGCTGTTTTTT
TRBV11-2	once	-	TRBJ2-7	CASSLVEQYF	TGTGCCAGCAGCTTAGTCGAGCAGTACTTC
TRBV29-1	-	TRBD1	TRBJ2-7	CSVQDRGGYEQYF	TGCAGCGTACAGGACAGGGGTGGGTACGAGCAGTACTTC
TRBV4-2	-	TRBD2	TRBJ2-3	CASSQGGIAGGITDTQYF	TGTGCCAGCAGCCAAGGAGGTATAGCGGGGGGGATCACAGATACGCAGTATTTT
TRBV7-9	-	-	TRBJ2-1	CASSFLQGNEQFF	TGTGCCAGCAGCTTTTTACAGGGCAATGAGCAGTTCTTC
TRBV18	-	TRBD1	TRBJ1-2	CASSPPGQGSYGYTF	TGTGCCAGCTCACCACCGGGACAGGGGAGCTATGGCTACACCTTC
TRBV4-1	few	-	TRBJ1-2	CASSQDNHPGYGYTF	TGCGCCAGCAGCCAAGATAATCATCCGGGCTATGGCTACACCTTC
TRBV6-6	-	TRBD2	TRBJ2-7	CASSYSEASGRYEQYF	TGTGCCAGCAGTTACTCGGAGGCTAGCGGGAGGTACGAGCAGTACTTC
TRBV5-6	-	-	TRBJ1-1	CASSYDPETEAFF	TGTGCCAGCAGCTACGACCCCGAGACTGAAGCTTTCTTT
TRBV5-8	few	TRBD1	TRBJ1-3	CASSSGQLDTIYF	TGTGCCAGCAGCTCGGGACAGTTGGACACCATATATTTT
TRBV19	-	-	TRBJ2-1	CASRPAGVGYNEQFF	TGTGCCAGTAGGCCGGCAGGGGTCGGTTACAATGAGCAGTTCTTC
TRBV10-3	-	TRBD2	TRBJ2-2	CAISERGDPGLTGELFF	TGTGCCATCAGTGAACGGGGGGATCCAGGGTTGACCGGGGAGCTGTTTTTT
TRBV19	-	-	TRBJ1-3	CASRAGSPGNTIYF	TGTGCCAGTAGGGCAGGGAGCCCTGGAAACACCATATATTTT
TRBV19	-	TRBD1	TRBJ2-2	CASSIPTGAWAGELFF	TGTGCCAGTAGTATTCCGACAGGGGCATGGGCCGGGGAGCTGTTTTTT
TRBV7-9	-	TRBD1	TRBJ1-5	CASSRTGVNNQPQHF	TGTGCCAGCAGCCGGACAGGGGTAAACAATCAGCCCCAGCATTTT
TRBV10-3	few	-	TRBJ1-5	CAISGDLNQPQHF	TGTGCCATCAGTGGGGACTTAAATCAGCCCCAGCATTTT
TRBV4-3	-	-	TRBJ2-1	CASSPPGGYEQFF	TGCGCCAGCAGCCCACCAGGGGGGTATGAGCAGTTCTTC
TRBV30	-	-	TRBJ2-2	CAWSEQGTGELFF	TGTGCCTGGAGTGAGCAGGGGACCGGGGAGCTGTTTTTT
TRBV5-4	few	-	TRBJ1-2	CASSPTGNYGYTF	TGTGCCAGCAGCCCCACAGGGAACTATGGCTACACCTTC
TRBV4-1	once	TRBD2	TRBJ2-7	CASSRGGSYEQYF	TGCGCCAGCAGCCGGGGGGGCTCCTACGAGCAGTACTTC
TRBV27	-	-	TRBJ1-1	CASSDPGGTEAFF	TGTGCCAGCAGCGATCCAGGTGGGACTGAAGCTTTCTTT
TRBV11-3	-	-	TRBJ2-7	CASSLVKGGEQYF	TGTGCCAGCAGCTTAGTTAAGGGGGGCGAGCAGTACTTC
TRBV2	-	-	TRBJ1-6	CASSVIDGYNSPLHF	TGTGCCAGCAGTGTCATCGACGGTTATAATTCACCCCTCCACTTT
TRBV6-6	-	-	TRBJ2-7	CASSSGGQSYEQYF	TGTGCCAGCAGTTCAGGCGGACAATCCTACGAGCAGTACTTC
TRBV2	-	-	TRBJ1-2	CASSEAGTGTYGYTF	TGTGCCAGCAGTGAAGCGGGGACGGGAACCTATGGCTACACCTTC
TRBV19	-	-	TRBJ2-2	CASSIWTLNTGELFF	TGTGCCAGTAGTATATGGACGCTGAACACCGGGGAGCTGTTTTTT
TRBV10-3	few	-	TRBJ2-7	CAISESGRRGDEQYF	TGTGCCATCAGTGAGTCGGGCCGACGAGGGGACGAGCAGTACTTC
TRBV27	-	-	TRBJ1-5	CASAGADSNQPQHF	TGTGCCAGCGCCGGAGCCGATAGCAATCAGCCCCAGCATTTT
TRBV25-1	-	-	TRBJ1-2	CASSESRAVPYGYTF	TGTGCCAGCAGTGAATCCCGGGCCGTCCCCTATGGCTACACCTTC
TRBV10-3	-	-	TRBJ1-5	CAISEGGPGAGNQPQHF	TGTGCCATCAGTGAGGGGGGGCCCGGGGCTGGCAATCAGCCCCAGCATTTT
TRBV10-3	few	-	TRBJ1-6	CAISDSGWSPLHF	TGTGCCATCAGTGACTCTGGGTGGTCACCCCTCCACTTT
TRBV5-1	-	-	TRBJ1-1	CASSLEGRFNTEAFF	TGCGCCAGCAGCTTGGAGGGGAGGTTTAACACTGAAGCTTTCTTT
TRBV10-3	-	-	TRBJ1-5	CAISPTVGNQPQHF	TGTGCCATCAGTCCGACCGTGGGGAATCAGCCCCAGCATTTT
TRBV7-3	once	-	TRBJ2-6	CASSSGNYAGANVLTF	TGTGCCAGCAGCTCCGGAAATTACGCTGGGGCCAACGTCCTGACTTTC
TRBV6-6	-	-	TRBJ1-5	CASSYGRDQPQHF	TGTGCCAGCAGTTACGGGAGGGATCAGCCCCAGCATTTT
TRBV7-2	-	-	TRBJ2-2	CASSLASSTGELFF	TGTGCCAGCAGCTTAGCGTCTAGCACCGGGGAGCTGTTTTTT
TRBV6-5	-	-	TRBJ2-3	CASSYPSWDTQYF	TGTGCCAGCAGTTACCCCTCGTGGGATACGCAGTATTTT
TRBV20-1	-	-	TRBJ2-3	CSAPGSQTQYF	TGCAGTGCTCCCGGGAGTCAAACGCAGTATTTT
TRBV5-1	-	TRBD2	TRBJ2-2	CASSLSLAGATGELFF	TGCGCCAGCAGCTTGAGCCTAGCGGGAGCCACCGGGGAGCTGTTTTTT
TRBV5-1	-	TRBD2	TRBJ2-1	CASSLYGGDEQFF	TGCGCCAGCAGCTTGTATGGGGGGGATGAGCAGTTCTTC
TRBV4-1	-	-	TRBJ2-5	CASSQVPQGSGETQYF	TGCGCCAGCAGCCAAGTCCCCCAGGGCTCGGGTGAGACCCAGTACTTC
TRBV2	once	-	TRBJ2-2	CASSEIIGPSTGELFF	TGTGCCAGCAGTGAAATTATTGGTCCCTCCACCGGGGAGCTGTTTTTT
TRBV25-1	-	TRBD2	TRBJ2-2	CASSEYDGAGGGTGELFF	TGTGCCAGCAGTGAATATGACGGGGCGGGAGGGGGCACCGGGGAGCTGTTTTTT
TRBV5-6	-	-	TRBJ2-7	CASSLGGQGYYEQYF	TGTGCCAGCAGCTTGGGGGGGCAGGGGTACTACGAGCAGTACTTC
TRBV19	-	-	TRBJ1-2	CASSWPVYGYTF	TGTGCCAGTTCCTGGCCAGTTTATGGCTACACCTTC
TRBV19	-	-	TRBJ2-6	CASSINPGANVLTF	TGTGCCAGTAGTATAAACCCTGGGGCCAACGTCCTGACTTTC
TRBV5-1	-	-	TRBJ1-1	CASSLTGQPGAMNTEAFF	TGCGCCAGCAGCTTAACCGGACAGCCAGGTGCGATGAACACTGAAGCTTTCTTT
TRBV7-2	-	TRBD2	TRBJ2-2	CASSLREVGELFF	TGTGCCAGCAGCTTGCGGGAGGTCGGGGAGCTGTTTTTT
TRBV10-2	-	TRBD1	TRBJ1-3	CASSEATGFGNTIYF	TGCGCCAGCAGCGAGGCGACAGGGTTTGGAAACACCATATATTTT
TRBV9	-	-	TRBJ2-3	CASSVDSGKTQYF	TGTGCCAGCAGCGTAGACTCGGGAAAGACGCAGTATTTT
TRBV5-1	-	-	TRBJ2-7	CASSLLMQVDYEQYF	TGCGCCAGCAGCTTGCTAATGCAGGTGGACTACGAGCAGTACTTC
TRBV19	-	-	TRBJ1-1	CASSIVKMDTEAFF	TGTGCCAGTAGTATTGTTAAAATGGACACTGAAGCTTTCTTT
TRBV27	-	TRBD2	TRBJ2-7	CASSPTGLAGTYEQYF	TGTGCCAGCAGTCCGACCGGACTAGCGGGCACCTACGAGCAGTACTTC
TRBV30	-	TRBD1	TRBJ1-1	CAWRPGGQSEAFF	TGTGCCTGGAGACCAGGGGGTCAGAGTGAAGCTTTCTTT
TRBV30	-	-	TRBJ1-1	CAWSARSLTEAFF	TGTGCCTGGAGTGCCAGGTCGCTAACTGAAGCTTTCTTT